The 21 T cell receptor beta chains presented below share a single source sample, sequenced in a study of immune characterization of retroperitoneal liposarcoma. MiXCR, run by TCRdb on the PCR reads, gives a single entry per CDR3 protein. The top ten hold approximately 9.1% of the sample, which has 11,000 or so distinct CDR3 sequences, about 26% seen once. Sequenced: tumor tissue. The receptors stem from a female donor with retroperitoneal liposarcoma.

The V gene is TRBV27, the J gene TRBJ2-5; D may match TRBD1 or TRBD2 (5 bases each). Germline lookup yields CDR1 MNHEY and CDR2 SMNVEV (reference sequence). This CDR3 comprises 16 residues. The V end lost 6 bases, the J end lost 4 bases, and 21 bases lay between the germline ends. CDR3 sequence (DNA): TGTGCCAGCAGGGCACTGCCCGGGGCTTTGGTAGAGACCCAGTACTTC. Protein: CASRALPGALVETQYF.

This clonotype is medium-sized within its sample. The rearrangement links TRBV6-1 to TRBJ2-3; 11 bases align to TRBD1. V shed 2 bases, J shed 3 bases, and the junction held 13 bases outside the gene matches. The CDR3 is 19 amino acids. Germline CDR1 and CDR2: MNHNS and SASEGT. The CDR3 DNA is TGTGCCAGCAGTGAACTAAGTTCCCCGGGACAGGGGGTGACAGATACGCAGTATTTT. Protein product: CASSELSSPGQGVTDTQYF.

The chain couples TRBV6-6 to TRBJ2-1, with D possibly TRBD2 on 6 matching bases. Germline V gene data show CDR1 as MNHNY and CDR2 as SVGAGI (reference sequence). This CDR3 contains 16 residues. Trimming removed 0 bases at V and 13 bases at J, with 22 bases between. CDR3 amino acids: CASSYSKVGGGETQFF. The CDR3 DNA sequence: TGTGCCAGCAGTTACTCGAAGGTTGGGGGAGGAGAGACCCAGTTCTTC.

The CDR3: CASSLVWGPGNEQYF. The CDR3 coding sequence is TGTGCCAGCAGCTTAGTATGGGGACCAGGCAATGAGCAGTACTTC. The chain is built from TRBV11-1 and TRBJ2-1; D is possibly TRBD1 or TRBD2 (5 bases each). Near its end, the DNA agrees better with TRBJ2-7, so the J call may be wrong. From germline, CDR1 is SGHAT and CDR2 FQDESV (reference sequence). The CDR3 spans 15 residues.

This chain joins TRBV28 and TRBJ2-1, with TRBD1 identical over 7 bases. The J call could be wrong; TRBJ2-7 is a better fit for the DNA end. The length of the CDR3 is 14 residues. CDR1 and CDR2 (germline): MDHEN, SYDVKM. As DNA, the CDR3 is TGTGCCAGCAGAGGGGGCGTGCCTCCCTACGAGCAGTACTTC. As protein: CASRGGVPPYEQYF.

In this sample, this clonotype turned up a few times. V is TRBV7-9 and J is TRBJ2-5; D possibly corresponds to TRBD1 (7 bases). Germline V lookup: CDR1 SEHNR, CDR2 FQNEAQ (reference sequence). Trimming stripped 6 bases from V and 5 bases from J, with 13 bases between. This CDR3 comprises 13 residues. The CDR3 is CASRRRGRETQYF. CDR3 bases: TGTGCCAGCAGGAGGAGGGGGCGTGAGACCCAGTACTTC.

This chain uses TRBV7-8 with TRBJ2-1; D gene uncertain. Trimming cost V 6 bases and J 8 bases, with 11 bases left between them. This CDR3 comprises 12 residues. The V gene's germline CDR1 is SGHVS and CDR2 FQNEAQ. The CDR3 region is CASSPHFDEQFF. The CDR3 DNA reads as TGTGCCAGCAGTCCCCACTTCGATGAGCAGTTCTTC.

This clonotype was seen many times. V and J are TRBV6-1 and TRBJ2-1; D not certain. The CDR3 length is 15 residues. V was clipped by 6 bases and J by 10 bases, with 22 bases between them. From germline, CDR1 is MNHNS and CDR2 SASEGT. CDR3 region: CASSPDGLRSYEQFF. The CDR3 DNA is TGTGCCAGCAGCCCGGACGGGCTTCGGTCCTACGAGCAGTTCTTC.

This clonotype was picked up a small number of times. V and J are TRBV10-3 and TRBJ2-5; the D gene is possibly TRBD1 (7 bases). There are 12 residues in the CDR3. In germline, CDR1 is ENHRY, CDR2 SYGVKD. Trimming cost V 8 bases and J 5 bases, with 12 bases left between them. The CDR3, as DNA: TGTGCCATCTCAGGGGGGCGGGAGACCCAGTACTTC. It encodes CAISGGRETQYF.

This clonotype is medium-sized (0.01 to 0.1%) by share. The V gene is TRBV11-2, the J gene TRBJ2-5, with 11 bases that match TRBD1. The CDR3 spans 17 residues. The V segment lost 0 bases and the J segment 2 bases; nucleotides outside the gene matches: 5. Germline-derived CDR1 and CDR2 are SGHAT and FQNNGV. The chain's CDR3 is CASSLDARDRGQETQYF. The CDR3 nucleotides read TGTGCCAGCAGCTTAGATGCCCGGGACAGGGGGCAAGAGACCCAGTACTTC. Supplemented by reference TRBV11-2 and TRBJ2-5, the full variable domain reads EAGVAQSPRYKIIEKRQSVAFWCNPISGHATLYWYQQILGQGPKLLIQFQNNGVVDDSQLPKDRFSAERLKGVDSTLKIQPAKLEDSAVYLCASSLDARDRGQETQYFGPGTRLLVL.

This clonotype has only one observation. The rearrangement uses TRBV27 and TRBJ2-2, with D maybe TRBD1 (6 bases). The CDR3 consists of 13 residues. Per germline, CDR1 MNHEY and CDR2 SMNVEV (reference sequence). Trimming cost V 6 bases and J 6 bases, with 11 bases left between them. The CDR3 DNA reads TGTGCCAGCAGCTTCGGACAGCCCGGGGAGCTGTTTTTT. Amino acid sequence: CASSFGQPGELFF.

This clonotype was observed a few times. The V call is TRBV4-1, the J call TRBJ2-7; D possibly corresponds to TRBD1 (6 bases). The germline gives CDR1 MGHRA, CDR2 YSYEKL. This CDR3 is built from 13 residues. V was trimmed by 4 bases and J by 4 bases, leaving 11 bases between them. The CDR3 reads CASSPTGPYEQYF. As DNA, the CDR3 is TGCGCCAGCAGCCCTACAGGGCCGTACGAGCAGTACTTC.

By share of the sample, this clonotype is medium-sized. The V and J genes are TRBV7-2 and TRBJ2-1; TRBD1 aligns across 7 bases. CDR1 and CDR2 (germline): SGHTA, FQGNSA. The CDR3 has 14 residues. V gave up 1 base and J gave up 12 bases; unmatched junction bases: 9. The CDR3 DNA is TGTGCCAGCAGCTTAGGGTGGCAGGGGGAGCGGCAGTTCTTC. Encoded protein: CASSLGWQGERQFF.

In its sample, this clonotype was seen many times. This chain connects TRBV12-3 or TRBV12-4 to TRBJ2-1, with 9 bases identical to TRBD2. Near its end, the DNA agrees better with TRBJ2-7, so the J call may be wrong. The CDR3 runs 17 residues. In DNA, the CDR3 is TGTGCCAGCACTCCCGGGAGAGTTAGCGGGAGAAGGTACGAGCAGTACTTC. Translated: CASTPGRVSGRRYEQYF.

The chain is built from TRBV6-1 and TRBJ2-5; 11 bases line up with TRBD1. TRBJ2-1 matches the DNA end more closely, so the J call is doubtful. This CDR3 region has 14 residues. CDR1 and CDR2 (germline): MNHNS, SASEGT. CDR3: CASSRDRGAYEQFF. In nucleotides, the CDR3 is TGTGCCAGCAGTAGGGACAGGGGGGCCTACGAGCAGTTCTTC.

CDR3 DNA: TGTGCCAGCAGCCCAGCTCGGACTCATGCCTACGAGCAGTACTTC. Protein sequence: CASSPARTHAYEQYF. The genes are TRBV7-2 and TRBJ2-1, with a tentative D call TRBD2 (5 bases). Matching the DNA end better, TRBJ2-7 makes the J call doubtful. The germline V gene has CDR1 SGHTA and CDR2 FQGNSA. This CDR3 has 15 residues.

Concerning this clonotype: Just one base apart from a much larger clone, this may be a read error. Likely a read error: the CDR3 ends without its conserved phenylalanine or tryptophan. CDR3 DNA: TGTGCCAGCAAAGTCGGACAGGGACAACCTTACGAGCAGTACTCC. This gives the protein CASKVGQGQPYEQYS. This sequence joins TRBV6-1 and TRBJ2-1; 8 positions match TRBD1. The DNA end is a closer match to TRBJ2-7, so the J assignment may be wrong. The germline gives CDR1 MNHNS, CDR2 SASEGT. The CDR3 sequence is 15 residues long.

CDR3 region: CASGLLAGFEDTQYF. The CDR3 DNA is TGTGCCAGCGGGCTTCTAGCGGGTTTTGAGGATACGCAGTATTTT. V usage is TRBV12-3 or TRBV12-4 and J usage is TRBJ2-3; TRBD2 matches at 8 bases. This CDR3 has 15 residues. Unmatched junction bases numbered 13, after V lost 8 bases and J lost 6 bases.

This clonotype came up many times. The chain employs TRBV7-3 and TRBJ1-6; 7 bases line up with TRBD1. The germline CDR1 and CDR2 sequences are SGHTA and FQGTGA. CDR3 length: 13 residues. V gave up 3 bases and J gave up 8 bases; unmatched junction bases: 1. The CDR3 sequence is CASSFTGDSPLHF. The CDR3 DNA reads as TGTGCCAGCAGCTTTACAGGGGATTCACCCCTCCACTTT.

This clonotype is labeled medium-sized. The rearrangement joins TRBV7-2 to TRBJ2-5, with TRBD2 matching 7 bases. The trim removed 7 bases at V and 7 bases at J, leaving 6 bases unmatched. The CDR3 is 12 amino acids. The V gene's germline CDR1 is SGHTA and CDR2 FQGNSA. The DNA for the CDR3 is TGTGCCAGCAACCCCCCGGGGGGGACCCAGTACTTC. Translated: CASNPPGGTQYF.

The CDR3: CASSYSFTGVGEQFF. CDR3 in DNA: TGTGCCAGCAGTTACTCGTTCACAGGGGTGGGTGAGCAGTTCTTC. The J gene is TRBJ2-1, the V gene TRBV6-5; TRBD1 agrees at 7 bases. The length of the CDR3 is 15 residues. Trimming cost V 0 bases and J 9 bases; bases outside gene matches: 8. The V gene's germline CDR1 is MNHEY and CDR2 SVGAGI.